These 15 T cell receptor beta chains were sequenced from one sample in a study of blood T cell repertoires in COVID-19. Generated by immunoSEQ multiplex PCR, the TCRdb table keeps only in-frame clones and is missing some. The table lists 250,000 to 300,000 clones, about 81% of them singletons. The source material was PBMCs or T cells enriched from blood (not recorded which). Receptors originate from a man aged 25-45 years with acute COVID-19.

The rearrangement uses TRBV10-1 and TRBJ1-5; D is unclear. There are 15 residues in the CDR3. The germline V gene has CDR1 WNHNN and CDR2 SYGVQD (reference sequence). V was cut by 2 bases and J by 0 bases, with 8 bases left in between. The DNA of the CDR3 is TGCGCCAGCAGTGAGGTCCCTTATAGCAATCAGCCCCAGCATTTT. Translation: CASSEVPYSNQPQHF.

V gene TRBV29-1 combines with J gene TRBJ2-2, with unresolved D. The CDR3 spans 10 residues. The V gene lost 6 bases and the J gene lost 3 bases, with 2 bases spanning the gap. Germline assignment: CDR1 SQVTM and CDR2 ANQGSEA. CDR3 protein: CSVYTGELFF. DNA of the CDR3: TGCAGCGTCTACACCGGGGAGCTGTTTTTT.

CDR3 DNA: TGTGCCACCAGTGATTCGTCCCAGCCCCAGCATTTT. This gives the protein CATSDSSQPQHF. The chain is built from TRBV24-1 and TRBJ1-5; D is undetermined. This CDR3 region has 12 residues. CDR1 is KGHDR and CDR2 is SFDVKD in the germline V gene. Between the trimmed V and J ends, which lost 2 bases and 7 bases, there was a span of 5 bases.

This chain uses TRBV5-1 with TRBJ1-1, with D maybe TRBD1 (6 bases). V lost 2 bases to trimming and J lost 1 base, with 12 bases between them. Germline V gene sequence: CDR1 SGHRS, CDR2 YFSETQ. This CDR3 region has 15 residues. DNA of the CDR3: TGCGCCAGCAGCTTTGACGGACAGAGGAACACTGAAGCTTTCTTT. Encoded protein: CASSFDGQRNTEAFF.

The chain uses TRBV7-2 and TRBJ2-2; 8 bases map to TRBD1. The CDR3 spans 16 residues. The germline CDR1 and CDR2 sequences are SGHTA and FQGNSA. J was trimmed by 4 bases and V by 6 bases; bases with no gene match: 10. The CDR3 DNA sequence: TGTGCCAGCAGTTCCTATCAGGGGGCGGGCACCGGGGAGCTGTTTTTT. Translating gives CASSSYQGAGTGELFF.

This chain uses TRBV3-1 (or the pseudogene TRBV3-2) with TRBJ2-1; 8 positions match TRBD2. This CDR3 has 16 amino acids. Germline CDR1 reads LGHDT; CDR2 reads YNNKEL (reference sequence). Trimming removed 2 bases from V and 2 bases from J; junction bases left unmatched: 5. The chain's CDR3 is CASSQPGAGAYNEQFF. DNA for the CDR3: TGTGCCAGCAGCCAACCGGGAGCGGGGGCCTACAATGAGCAGTTCTTC.

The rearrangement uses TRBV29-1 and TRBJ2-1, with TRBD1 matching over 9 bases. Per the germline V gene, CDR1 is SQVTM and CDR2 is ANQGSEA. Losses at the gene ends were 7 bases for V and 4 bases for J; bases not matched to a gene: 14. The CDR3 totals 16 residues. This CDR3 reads CSATLPMGQGYNEQFF. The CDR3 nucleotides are TGCAGCGCTACCCTACCGATGGGACAGGGATACAATGAGCAGTTCTTC.

This chain's CDR3 is CASSSRDSTEAFF. The DNA of the CDR3 is TGTGCCAGCAGCTCCAGGGACAGCACTGAAGCTTTCTTT. The rearrangement joins TRBV11-3 to TRBJ1-1; 7 bases map to TRBD1. Per germline, CDR1 SGHNT and CDR2 YENEEA. The CDR3 is 13 residues long. V shed 4 bases, J shed 4 bases, and the junction held 3 bases outside the gene matches.

DNA for the CDR3: TGTGCTAGTGGACGAACAACCGGGACAGGGGCGGATCAGCCCCAGCATTTT. This encodes CASGRTTGTGADQPQHF. The gene calls are TRBV12-5 and TRBJ1-5; 10 nucleotides agree with TRBD1. Germline V gives CDR1 LGHNT, CDR2 FRNRAP. V was clipped by 6 bases and J by 5 bases; unmatched bases: 13. The CDR3 is 17 residues long.

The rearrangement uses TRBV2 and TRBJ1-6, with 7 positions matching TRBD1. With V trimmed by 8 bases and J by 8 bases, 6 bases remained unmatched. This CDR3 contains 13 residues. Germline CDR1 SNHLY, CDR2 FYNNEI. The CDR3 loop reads CASDRGPDSPLHF. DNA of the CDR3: TGTGCCAGCGATAGGGGGCCGGATTCACCCCTCCACTTT.

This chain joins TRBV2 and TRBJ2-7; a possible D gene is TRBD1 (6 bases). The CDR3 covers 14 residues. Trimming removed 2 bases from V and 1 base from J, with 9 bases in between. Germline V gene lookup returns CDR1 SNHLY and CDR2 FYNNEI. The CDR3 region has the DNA TGTGCCAGCAGTGAAATCAGGGGATCCTACGAGCAGTACGTC. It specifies CASSEIRGSYEQYV.

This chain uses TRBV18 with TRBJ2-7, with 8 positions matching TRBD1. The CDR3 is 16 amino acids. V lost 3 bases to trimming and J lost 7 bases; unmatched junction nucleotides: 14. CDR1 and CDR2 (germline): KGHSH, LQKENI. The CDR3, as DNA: TGTGCCAGCTCACCCGCGGCATCAGGGGGCGCGTATGAGCAGTACGTC. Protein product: CASSPAASGGAYEQYV.

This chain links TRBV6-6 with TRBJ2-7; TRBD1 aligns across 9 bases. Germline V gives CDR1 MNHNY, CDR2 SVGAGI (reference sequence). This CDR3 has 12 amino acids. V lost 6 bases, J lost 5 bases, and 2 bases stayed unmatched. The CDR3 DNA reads TGTGCCAGCAGCTGGACAGGGGACGAGCAGTACGTC. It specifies CASSWTGDEQYV.

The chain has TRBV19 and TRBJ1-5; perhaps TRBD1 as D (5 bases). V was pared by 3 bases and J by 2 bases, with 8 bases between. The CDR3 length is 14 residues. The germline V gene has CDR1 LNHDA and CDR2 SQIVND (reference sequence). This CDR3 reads CASSIGRGNQPQHF. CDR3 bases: TGTGCCAGTAGTATCGGCAGGGGCAATCAGCCCCAGCATTTT.

The CDR3 DNA reads as TGCGCCAGCAGTGACAGACAGCGGAACACCGGGGAGCTGTTTTTT. Its translation is CASSDRQRNTGELFF. The V call is TRBV10-1, the J call TRBJ2-2; perhaps TRBD1 as D (5 bases). The CDR3 contains 15 residues. The germline V gene encodes CDR1 WNHNN and CDR2 SYGVQD (reference sequence). The V and J ends lost 3 bases and 1 base respectively, with 9 bases between them.